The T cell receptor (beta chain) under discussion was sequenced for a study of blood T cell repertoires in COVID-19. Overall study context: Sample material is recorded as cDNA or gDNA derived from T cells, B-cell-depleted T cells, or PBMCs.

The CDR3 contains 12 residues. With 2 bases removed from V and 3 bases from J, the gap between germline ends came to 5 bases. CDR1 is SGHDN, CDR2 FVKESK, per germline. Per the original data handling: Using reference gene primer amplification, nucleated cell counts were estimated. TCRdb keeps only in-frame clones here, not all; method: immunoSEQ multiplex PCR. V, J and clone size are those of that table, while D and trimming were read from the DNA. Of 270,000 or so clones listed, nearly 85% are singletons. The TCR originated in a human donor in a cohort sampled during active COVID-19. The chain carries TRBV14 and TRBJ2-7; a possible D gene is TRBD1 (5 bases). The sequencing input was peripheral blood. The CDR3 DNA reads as TGTGCCAGCAGCCAACAGGGCTACGAGCAGTACTTC. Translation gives CASSQQGYEQYF.